The present TCR beta chain was sequenced within a study of T cell responses to AZD1222 COVID-19 vaccine. This table comes from immunoSEQ multiplex PCR, and its TCRdb copy is limited to in-frame clones, with some not included. The profile shows more than 110,000 clones, roughly 91% of them singletons. This clone occurred a few times. No antigen is known for it. Study-level points and caveats: Seropositive AZD1222 recipients at baseline numbered only six or seven. Clonal diversity was possibly underestimated; the donors were predominantly white British and more often female.

This CDR3 spans 14 amino acids. Germline V lookup: CDR1 SGHVS, CDR2 FQNEAQ. Trimming stripped 5 bases from V and 0 bases from J, with 8 bases between. This clonotype was obtained from an adult in good health. The sample consisted of peripheral blood, taken on day 0 of AZD1222 vaccination. This chain joins TRBV7-8 and TRBJ2-1, with D perhaps matching TRBD1 or TRBD2 (6 bases each). CDR3 sequence: CASSKGGSYNEQFF. The CDR3 bases are TGTGCCAGCAGCAAGGGGGGCTCCTACAATGAGCAGTTCTTC.